These T cell receptor beta chains were read from a single sample in a study of blood T cells in healthy people across ages. TCRdb analysed the 5' RACE reads with MiXCR anew, one entry per CDR3 protein. The sample has around 800,000 distinct CDR3 sequences, about 62% seen once; the top ten hold 25% to 35%. Source material: blood. The receptors come from a man aged 25-40 years in good health. Both conserved end residues are part of each CDR3. Each record gives: CDR3 length, clone size, J gene, V gene, D gene, CDR3 protein, CDR3 DNA. The D gene is left open where the match is weak. Clone sizes are given selectively: once, few, many, or a class where the clone is expanded.

>16|.|TRBJ1-6|TRBV5-1|.
CASSGPQTDASSPLHF
TGCGCCAGCAGCGGACCCCAAACAGATGCGAGTTCACCCCTCCACTTT
>15|.|TRBJ1-4|TRBV4-3|TRBD1
CASSQTGATNEKLFF
TGCGCCAGCAGCCAGACAGGGGCAACTAATGAAAAACTGTTTTTT
>15|.|TRBJ2-2|TRBV7-9|.
CASSAYREVSGELFF
TGTGCCAGCAGCGCCTACAGGGAGGTATCCGGGGAGCTGTTTTTT
>13|.|TRBJ1-1|TRBV11-1|.
CASSLDPNTGAFF
TGTGCCAGCAGCCTTGACCCAAACACTGGAGCTTTCTTT
>13|.|TRBJ1-6|TRBV7-2|.
CASSGTTVPPLHF
TGTGCCAGCAGCGGGACAACCGTCCCACCCCTCCACTTT
>16|.|TRBJ2-5|TRBV3-1|TRBD2
CASSQREGTLQETQYF
TGTGCCAGCAGCCAGAGGGAGGGGACCCTCCAAGAGACCCAGTACTTC
>15|.|TRBJ2-3|TRBV12-3/TRBV12-4|.
CASSSDPGAVDTQYF
TGTGCCAGCAGTTCCGATCCAGGGGCCGTCGATACGCAGTATTTT
>14|.|TRBJ1-1|TRBV29-1|TRBD1
CSPYRGQGNTEAFF
TGCAGCCCTTACAGGGGGCAAGGAAACACTGAAGCTTTCTTT
>12|.|TRBJ2-5|TRBV27|.
CASSLGLPVMYF
TGTGCCAGCAGTCTGGGACTCCCGGTTATGTACTTC
>14|many|TRBJ1-2|TRBV6-5|.
CATIAPTENYGYTF
TGTGCCACCATAGCTCCTACAGAAAACTATGGCTACACCTTC
>17|few|TRBJ1-4|TRBV20-1|.
CSASLSGGIMQNEKLFF
TGCAGTGCTAGTCTTTCCGGGGGTATAATGCAAAATGAAAAACTGTTTTTT